These 2 T cell receptor beta chains were sequenced from one sample in a study of preoperative IRX-2 immunotherapy in early breast cancer. The table came from immunoSEQ multiplex PCR; TCRdb's copy has only in-frame clones and leaves some out. The table has around 25,000 clones, about 95% seen once. As to treatment: preoperative locoregional IRX-2 cytokine immunotherapy. The sequences come from tumor tissue, collected after IRX-2 immunotherapy. The origin of the receptors is a human donor with breast cancer.

This chain joins TRBV28 and TRBJ2-3; a possible D gene is TRBD1 (5 bases). V was trimmed by 6 bases and J by 1 base, leaving 8 bases between them. This CDR3 region has 13 residues. Germline assignment: CDR1 MDHEN and CDR2 SYDVKM. Here the CDR3 reads CASRGPGTDTQYF. CDR3 DNA sequence: TGTGCCAGCAGGGGGCCGGGCACAGATACGCAGTATTTT.

The chain uses TRBV28 and TRBJ1-1; no clear D gene. Germline CDR1 and CDR2: MDHEN and SYDVKM. The CDR3 runs 12 residues. V gave up 0 bases and J gave up 1 base, with 0 bases separating them. The CDR3 nucleotides are TGTGCCAGCAGTTTATGGAACACTGAAGCTTTCTTT. Its protein product is CASSLWNTEAFF.